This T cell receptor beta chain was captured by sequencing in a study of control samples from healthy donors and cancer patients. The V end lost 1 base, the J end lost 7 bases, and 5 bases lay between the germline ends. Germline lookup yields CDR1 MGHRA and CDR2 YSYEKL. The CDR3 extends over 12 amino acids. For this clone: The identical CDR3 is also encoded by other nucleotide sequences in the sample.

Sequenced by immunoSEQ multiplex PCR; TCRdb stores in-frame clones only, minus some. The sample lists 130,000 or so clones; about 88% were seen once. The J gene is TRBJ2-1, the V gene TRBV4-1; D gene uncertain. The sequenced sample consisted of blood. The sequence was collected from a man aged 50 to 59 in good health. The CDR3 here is CASSQVGNEQFF. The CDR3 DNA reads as TGCGCCAGCAGCCAAGTAGGGAATGAGCAGTTCTTC.